Only a few counts were recorded for the clone carrying this T cell receptor (beta chain). No antigen is known for it. Described time point: pre-sensitization, week 0. Documented treatment: therapeutic diphenylcyclopropenone sensitization with weekly scalp DPC. The record originates from a study of human T cells and chemical hapten exposure. Study information: Across its roughly 22 weeks, the study gave patients weekly diphenylcyclopropenone doses to the scalp. Broader study findings: A positive correlation with patch test score was found for PT1 expanded TCR counts. With alopecia, donors may have immune responses unlike healthy people's.

The CDR3 extends over 12 amino acids. V gave up 6 bases and J gave up 5 bases, with 9 bases separating them. Looked up from germline, CDR1 is MNHEY and CDR2 is SVGEGT. TCRdb passed the RACE reads through MiXCR, listing each CDR3 protein once. The sample yields around 300,000 distinct CDR3 sequences, about 5% seen once. The sequence was obtained from a woman younger than 35 with alopecia areata. Some clones in this sample may be carry-over from other donors' samples. The chain couples TRBV6-2 or TRBV6-3 to TRBJ2-3; D is uncertain. Sample: whole blood, taken in connection with sensitization to the hapten diphenylcyclopropenone (DPC). The CDR3 loop is CASSETGDTQYF. The CDR3 nucleotides read TGTGCCAGCAGCGAGACGGGAGATACGCAGTATTTT.